A selection of T cell receptor beta chains follows, all from one sample in a study of T cell changes during pregnancy in multiple sclerosis. Using immunoSEQ multiplex PCR, the repertoire was profiled, and TCRdb retains in-frame clones only, with some absent. The sample carries around 69,000 clones, approximately 91% recorded once. This specimen consisted of peripheral blood, obtained in the third trimester of pregnancy. These TCRs come from a female donor with multiple sclerosis, enrolled in a pregnancy study. Each CDR3 is given with its conserved first and last residue. Each record gives: J gene, V gene, D gene, CDR3 length, clone size, CDR3 DNA, CDR3 protein. D genes are given only for firm matches. Size tells how often a clone was seen (once, few, many) or the class of an expanded clone, and some rows leave it out.

j_call: TRBJ1-6; v_call: TRBV6-5; d_call: .; cdr3_length: 14; clone_size: .; cdr3_nt: TGTGCCAGCAGTTCAAAGGCGGCGGATTCACCCCTCCACTTT; cdr3_aa: CASSSKAADSPLHF
j_call: TRBJ1-2; v_call: TRBV6-5; d_call: TRBD1; cdr3_length: 14; clone_size: .; cdr3_nt: TGTGCCAGCAGACGGACAGGAAGCAACTATGGCTACACCTTC; cdr3_aa: CASRRTGSNYGYTF
j_call: TRBJ2-5; v_call: TRBV18; d_call: TRBD2; cdr3_length: 15; clone_size: .; cdr3_nt: TGTGCCAGCTCACCTGGACTAGCGGGGTGGGAGACCCAGTACTTC; cdr3_aa: CASSPGLAGWETQYF
j_call: TRBJ1-5; v_call: TRBV15; d_call: .; cdr3_length: 15; clone_size: few; cdr3_nt: TGTGCCACCAGCAGAGATTTGGGAGCAAGCCAGCCCCAGCATTTT; cdr3_aa: CATSRDLGASQPQHF
j_call: TRBJ2-1; v_call: TRBV9; d_call: TRBD1; cdr3_length: 16; clone_size: .; cdr3_nt: TGTGCCAGCAGCGTCTCCCCGGGACAGGGTAAGGATGAGCAGTTCTTC; cdr3_aa: CASSVSPGQGKDEQFF
j_call: TRBJ1-5; v_call: TRBV7-2; d_call: .; cdr3_length: 16; clone_size: .; cdr3_nt: TGTGCCAGCAGCTTATTAGGCGGATTGACTAATCAGCCCCAGCATTTT; cdr3_aa: CASSLLGGLTNQPQHF
j_call: TRBJ1-4; v_call: TRBV30; d_call: .; cdr3_length: 12; clone_size: once; cdr3_nt: TGTGCCTGGAGCTTGGTCGGGGAAAAACTGTTTTTT; cdr3_aa: CAWSLVGEKLFF
j_call: TRBJ1-3; v_call: TRBV6-5; d_call: .; cdr3_length: 13; clone_size: .; cdr3_nt: TGTGCCAGCGGGGCCGGTTCTGGAAACACCATATATTTT; cdr3_aa: CASGAGSGNTIYF
j_call: TRBJ2-7; v_call: TRBV5-1; d_call: .; cdr3_length: 13; clone_size: .; cdr3_nt: TGCGCCAGCAGCTTACTCTCCGGGTACGAGCAGTACTTC; cdr3_aa: CASSLLSGYEQYF
j_call: TRBJ2-7; v_call: TRBV28; d_call: .; cdr3_length: 12; clone_size: .; cdr3_nt: TGTGCAAGCAGGGGGGGGTTCTACGAGCAGTACTTC; cdr3_aa: CASRGGFYEQYF